What follows describes a single T cell receptor (beta chain). The antigen is unknown. V dropped 5 bases and J dropped 5 bases, with 13 bases sitting between them. The CDR3 extends over 13 amino acids. Germline assignment: CDR1 SNHLY and CDR2 FYNNEI. The repertoire was sequenced with immunoSEQ multiplex PCR; TCRdb's copy has only in-frame clones and lacks some. The profile shows 24,000 or so clones, 55% to 70% of them singletons. The data belong to a study of radiation and T cells in renal cell carcinoma. Described treatment: treatment-naive control, cytoreductive nephrectomy. Clear cell pathology was present in this patient's renal cell carcinoma. Study results and limitations: Dominant CDR3 motifs were more common in irradiated tumors than controls. Sampling covered only 0.9 to 1 g of each tumor. Top 100 clonotypes averaged about 50% in irradiated versus roughly 43% in nephrectomy-only tumors.

Sample: tumor tissue, taken from a patient whose treatment was nephrectomy without radiotherapy. This TCR came from a middle-aged man with renal cell carcinoma. This rearrangement joins TRBV2 to TRBJ2-7; D is undetermined. DNA for the CDR3: TGTGCCAGCAGTCGCAACTCCCCCAACGAGCAGTACTTC. This encodes CASSRNSPNEQYF.